One and the same sample provided the 21 T cell receptor beta chains below, sequenced in a study of a mutant IDH1 vaccine in newly diagnosed glioma. Specified time point: week 35, safety follow-up. Each dose of the vaccine consisted of 300 ug of mutant IDH1 20-mer peptide, with topical imiquimod. Profiled with immunoSEQ multiplex PCR; TCRdb holds only in-frame clones, not every one. The repertoire consists of some 50,000 clones, with about 92% occurring once and the leading ten covering roughly 2.3%. What these receptors recognize is not known. Source: PBMCs, taken from a glioma patient whose treatment included an IDH1 peptide vaccine. Receptors were obtained from a man aged 50 to 60 with glioma.

This sequence joins TRBV2 and TRBJ1-4; D perhaps matches TRBD1 (5 bases). Germline V CDR1 and CDR2: SNHLY, FYNNEI. The CDR3 is made up of 15 amino acids. The ends were cut back, 8 bases at V and 8 bases at J, with 21 bases in the middle. The CDR3 DNA sequence: TGTGCCAGCTTTGGGAAGTCCCCAAAGGGGGAAAAACTGTTTTTT. Encoded protein: CASFGKSPKGEKLFF.

The rearrangement uses TRBV13 and TRBJ2-7; TRBD1 might be the D (6 bases). The CDR3 sequence is 14 residues long. V lost 4 bases, J lost 3 bases, and 13 bases lay in between. The germline V gene has CDR1 PRHDT and CDR2 FYEKMQ (reference sequence). The DNA for the CDR3 is TGTGCCAGCAGCTCCCGACAGGACTTCTACGAGCAGTACTTC. Translating it yields CASSSRQDFYEQYF.

The chain joins TRBV28 to TRBJ1-4; TRBD1 is a possible D gene (6 bases). V was clipped by 4 bases and J by 8 bases, with 20 bases between them. Looked up from germline, CDR1 is MDHEN and CDR2 is SYDVKM. The CDR3 runs 16 residues. This CDR3 reads CASSSASGAVREKLFF. In DNA form, the CDR3 reads TGTGCCAGCAGTTCGGCCTCAGGGGCGGTGAGGGAAAAACTGTTTTTT. Looking up the rest from reference TRBV28 and TRBJ1-4 gives the full variable domain: DVKVTQSSRYLVKRTGEKVFLECVQDMDHENMFWYRQDPGLGLRLIYFSYDVKMKEKGDIPEGYSVSREKKERFSLILESASTNQTSMYLCASSSASGAVREKLFFGSGTQLSVL.

The J gene is TRBJ2-3, the V gene TRBV5-1, with a possible D match to TRBD2 (5 bases). Germline V gene lookup returns CDR1 SGHRS and CDR2 YFSETQ. V dropped 5 bases and J dropped 4 bases, with 17 bases sitting between them. The CDR3 has 15 amino acids. The DNA of the CDR3 is TGCGCCAGCAGAGAGGGCACCAGTATCTCAGATACGCAGTATTTT. It translates to CASREGTSISDTQYF.

This rearrangement joins TRBV19 to TRBJ1-2; TRBD1 is a possible D gene (5 bases). Germline lookup yields CDR1 LNHDA and CDR2 SQIVND (reference sequence). This CDR3 has 12 residues. The ends were cut back, 10 bases at V and 5 bases at J, with 14 bases in the middle. DNA of the CDR3: TGTGCCATAGGGGTCCAGGGATATGGCTACACCTTC. It yields the protein CAIGVQGYGYTF.

The chain uses TRBV28 and TRBJ1-5; D uncertain. Trimming left V 6 bases short and J 3 bases short, with 18 bases between. The CDR3 is 16 amino acids. Germline CDR1 MDHEN, CDR2 SYDVKM. The CDR3 here is CASSKSGVLINQPQHF. The CDR3 region has the DNA TGTGCCAGCAGCAAAAGCGGAGTACTAATCAATCAGCCCCAGCATTTT. The full variable domain, rest sourced from reference TRBV28 and TRBJ1-5, is DVKVTQSSRYLVKRTGEKVFLECVQDMDHENMFWYRQDPGLGLRLIYFSYDVKMKEKGDIPEGYSVSREKKERFSLILESASTNQTSMYLCASSKSGVLINQPQHFGDGTRLSIL.

The chain carries TRBV5-1 and TRBJ2-7; 9 bases align to TRBD1. CDR3 length: 15 residues. Germline V gene sequence: CDR1 SGHRS, CDR2 YFSETQ. Trimming at V came to 0 bases and at J to 3 bases, leaving 4 bases not matched to a gene. The CDR3 spells CASSLATGQGYEQYF. The CDR3 DNA reads as TGCGCCAGCAGCTTGGCCACGGGACAGGGCTACGAGCAGTACTTC. Complete variable domain (other parts from reference TRBV5-1 and TRBJ2-7): KAGVTQTPRYLIKTRGQQVTLSCSPISGHRSVSWYQQTPGQGLQFLFEYFSETQRNKGNFPGRFSGRQFSNSRSEMNVSTLELGDSALYLCASSLATGQGYEQYFGPGTRLTVT.

This clone has a handful of counts. CDR3 nucleotides: TGTGCCAGCAGCACCGGCCGGGGCAGGGACACTGAAGCTTTCTTT. Translating it yields CASSTGRGRDTEAFF. The chain couples TRBV9 to TRBJ1-1, with D perhaps matching TRBD1 (5 bases). Between the trimmed V and J ends, which lost 4 bases and 3 bases, there was a span of 16 bases. Germline V gene lookup returns CDR1 SGDLS and CDR2 YYNGEE. The CDR3 has 15 residues.

This clone was seen a few times. V gene TRBV18 combines with J gene TRBJ1-5, with 10 bases identical to TRBD1. The junction had 1 base not matched to a gene; V was cut back by 0 bases and J by 5 bases. There are 15 residues in the CDR3. Per germline, CDR1 KGHSH and CDR2 LQKENI. The CDR3 region is CASSPPGTGDQPQHF. The CDR3 DNA reads as TGTGCCAGCTCACCACCCGGGACAGGGGATCAGCCCCAGCATTTT.

The chain is built from TRBV5-1 and TRBJ2-4, with D maybe TRBD1 (6 bases). Germline loops: CDR1 SGHRS, CDR2 YFSETQ. The CDR3 consists of 16 residues. V lost 0 bases and J lost 5, with 15 bases in between. CDR3 sequence reads: CASSLDQQGPENIQYF. The CDR3, as DNA: TGCGCCAGCAGCTTGGACCAACAGGGCCCCGAAAACATTCAGTACTTC.

This chain joins TRBV19 and TRBJ1-1; no reliable D call. CDR1 is LNHDA and CDR2 is SQIVND in the germline V gene (reference sequence). The CDR3 is 12 residues long. V was cut by 5 bases and J by 6 bases, with 10 bases left in between. CDR3 loop: CASSPRRAEAFF. For the CDR3, the DNA is TGTGCCAGTAGTCCTAGGCGGGCTGAAGCTTTCTTT.

CDR3 region: CASSEARWREQYF. The CDR3 region has the DNA TGTGCCAGCAGTGAAGCTAGGTGGCGCGAGCAGTACTTC. The V and J genes are TRBV6-1 and TRBJ2-7; D gene uncertain. Per germline, CDR1 MNHNS and CDR2 SASEGT. V was cut by 0 bases and J by 6 bases, with 9 bases left in between. The CDR3 sequence is 13 residues long.

The chain uses TRBV11-2 and TRBJ2-3; 8 bases are shared with TRBD2. The V gene end was trimmed by 1 base and the J gene end by 2 bases; junction bases not matched to a gene: 2. This CDR3 contains 15 residues. From germline, CDR1 is SGHAT and CDR2 FQNNGV. The CDR3: CASSLVAGNTDTQYF. For the CDR3, the DNA is TGTGCCAGCAGCTTAGTAGCGGGAAACACAGATACGCAGTATTTT.

The chain links TRBV25-1 to TRBJ2-5, with D hard to call. The end of the DNA aligns better with TRBJ2-7, so the J call may be wrong. The V gene's germline CDR1 is MGHDK and CDR2 SYGVNS. The CDR3 runs 15 residues. The CDR3 nucleotides are TGTGCCAGCAGTGACGCTCAACGACATGCCTACGAGCAGTACTTC. Protein sequence: CASSDAQRHAYEQYF.

The chain employs TRBV7-2 and TRBJ1-5; a weak D match, TRBD1 (5 bases). The V end was cut by 7 bases, the J end by 6 bases, with 13 bases between. This CDR3 is 13 amino acids long. Germline V lookup: CDR1 SGHTA, CDR2 FQGNSA. For the CDR3, the DNA is TGTGCCAGCAACGATGGGGGTAGTCAGCCCCAGCATTTT. Translated: CASNDGGSQPQHF.

The genes are TRBV5-1 and TRBJ2-3, with a tentative D call TRBD1 (6 bases). V lost 4 bases and J lost 1, with 16 bases in between. The CDR3 contains 16 residues. Germline V gene sequence: CDR1 SGHRS, CDR2 YFSETQ. The CDR3 sequence is CASSPGQPLGTDTQYF. Written as DNA, the CDR3 is TGCGCCAGCAGCCCGGGACAACCGCTCGGCACAGATACGCAGTATTTT.

The rearrangement uses TRBV9 and TRBJ2-3; 8 bases line up with TRBD1. Looked up from germline, CDR1 is SGDLS and CDR2 is YYNGEE. J was trimmed by 4 bases and V by 5 bases; bases with no gene match: 12. CDR3 size: 16 residues. CDR3 coding DNA: TGTGCCAGCAGTCAAGCTGCAGGGGGCGAGGCAGATACGCAGTATTTT. It specifies CASSQAAGGEADTQYF.

The gene calls are TRBV15 and TRBJ2-7; 7 bases fit TRBD1. Germline V CDR1 and CDR2: LNHNV, YYDKDF (reference sequence). Trimming removed 1 base from V and 2 bases from J; junction bases left unmatched: 2. The length of the CDR3 is 14 residues. The CDR3 bases are TGTGCCACCAGCAGAGGAGGGGGCACCTACGAGCAGTACTTC. Translation: CATSRGGGTYEQYF. Together with reference TRBV15 and TRBJ2-7, the CDR3 gives the full variable domain: DAMVIQNPRYQVTQFGKPVTLSCSQTLNHNVMYWYQQKSSQAPKLLFHYYDKDFNNEADTPDNFQSRRPNTSFCFLDIRSPGLGDTAMYLCATSRGGGTYEQYFGPGTRLTVT.

The V call is TRBV7-6, the J call TRBJ1-3, with 8 bases that match TRBD1. Trimming cost V 6 bases and J 4 bases; bases outside gene matches: 5. The CDR3 totals 14 residues. Germline V gives CDR1 SGHVS, CDR2 FNYEAQ. In nucleotides, the CDR3 is TGTGCCAGCAGTTCCAGGGGGCCCGGAAACACCATATATTTT. It specifies CASSSRGPGNTIYF.

This CDR3 is CASSLGTPSYEQYF. CDR3 DNA sequence: TGTGCCAGCAGTTTAGGGACACCCTCCTACGAGCAGTACTTC. The V and J genes are TRBV27 and TRBJ2-7, with a weak D call TRBD1 (6 bases). The V end lost 2 bases, the J end lost 0 bases, and 8 bases lay between the germline ends. The CDR3 length is 14 residues. The germline V gene encodes CDR1 MNHEY and CDR2 SMNVEV (reference sequence).

This sequence joins TRBV5-8 and TRBJ2-7, with TRBD1 matching over 9 bases. Losses at the gene ends were 7 bases for V and 6 bases for J; bases not matched to a gene: 8. Germline CDR1 and CDR2: SGHTS and YDEGEE. This CDR3 region has 13 residues. CDR3 sequence: CASLRDRVSEQYF. The CDR3 DNA is TGTGCCAGCCTCCGGGACAGGGTTTCCGAGCAGTACTTC.